The 25 T cell receptor beta chains below all came from one sample that was sequenced in a study of blood T cell repertoires in COVID-19. Only in-frame clones appear in the TCRdb table, and some are missing; sequencing was by immunoSEQ multiplex PCR. The data hold tens of thousands of clones, with 75% to 90% observed a single time. Sequencing was carried out using peripheral blood. The receptor set was obtained from a man in his sixties with active or convalescent COVID-19.

The V gene is TRBV7-2, the J gene TRBJ1-5; TRBD1 aligns across 8 bases. The CDR3 runs to 13 residues. Germline V gene lookup returns CDR1 SGHTA and CDR2 FQGNSA. The trim removed 5 bases at V and 5 bases at J, leaving 2 bases unmatched. CDR3 nucleotide sequence: TGTGCCAGCAGCCAACAGGGGGATCAGCCCCAGCATTTT. Amino acids: CASSQQGDQPQHF.

V and J are TRBV19 and TRBJ1-5, with a possible D match to TRBD1 (5 bases). The CDR3 covers 14 residues. Germline V gene data show CDR1 as LNHDA and CDR2 as SQIVND (reference sequence). V shed 7 bases and J shed 0 bases, with 10 bases lying between them. CDR3 bases: TGTGCCAGTAATTGGCAGGGTAGCAATCAGCCCCAGCATTTT. It specifies CASNWQGSNQPQHF.

The V call is TRBV10-3, the J call TRBJ1-1, with D maybe TRBD1 (5 bases). V gave up 4 bases and J gave up 1 base, with 10 bases separating them. Germline CDR1 reads ENHRY; CDR2 reads SYGVKD. The CDR3 is made up of 14 amino acids. The CDR3, as DNA: TGTGCCATCAGTGCTCAGGGAAGGAACACTGAAGCTTTCTTT. Amino acid sequence: CAISAQGRNTEAFF.

V is TRBV7-9 and J is TRBJ2-7; TRBD1 matches 9 bases. The V gene's germline CDR1 is SEHNR and CDR2 FQNEAQ (reference sequence). CDR3 length: 17 amino acids. The ends lost 5 bases at V and 3 bases at J; junction bases unmatched: 14. The CDR3 DNA reads TGTGCCAGCAGCGCGACGGGACAGGGAGGTCCCAACTACGAGCAGTACTTC. Amino acid sequence: CASSATGQGGPNYEQYF.

The chain recombines TRBV2 with TRBJ1-5; 8 bases agree with TRBD1. The germline CDR1 and CDR2 sequences are SNHLY and FYNNEI. The CDR3 covers 14 residues. The V and J ends lost 5 bases and 5 bases, in that order; junction bases with no gene match: 5. The DNA for the CDR3 is TGTGCCAGCAGTAAGGACAGGGAGGATCAGCCCCAGCATTTT. Translated: CASSKDREDQPQHF.

V and J are TRBV5-1 and TRBJ1-3, with D uncertain. CDR1 and CDR2 from the germline V gene are SGHRS and YFSETQ. V lost 3 bases and J 0 bases, leaving 19 bases between the germline ends. This CDR3 is built from 18 residues. The CDR3: CASSSEAVTARSGNTIYF. In DNA form, the CDR3 reads TGCGCCAGCAGCTCGGAGGCGGTAACAGCTCGCTCTGGAAACACCATATATTTT. Full variable domain (rest looked up from reference TRBV5-1 and TRBJ1-3): KAGVTQTPRYLIKTRGQQVTLSCSPISGHRSVSWYQQTPGQGLQFLFEYFSETQRNKGNFPGRFSGRQFSNSRSEMNVSTLELGDSALYLCASSSEAVTARSGNTIYFGEGSWLTVV.

The gene calls are TRBV7-9 and TRBJ1-4; 7 nucleotides agree with TRBD1. The CDR3 has 13 amino acids. From germline, CDR1 is SEHNR and CDR2 FQNEAQ (reference sequence). J was trimmed by 7 bases and V by 4 bases; bases with no gene match: 3. CDR3 residues: CASSWTGVEKLFF. Written as DNA, the CDR3 is TGTGCCAGCAGCTGGACAGGAGTTGAAAAACTGTTTTTT.

The chain employs TRBV27 and TRBJ1-2; 8 nucleotides align to TRBD1. The CDR3 runs to 13 residues. Germline values: CDR1 MNHEY, CDR2 SMNVEV (reference sequence). Trimming at V came to 5 bases and at J to 8 bases, leaving 7 bases not matched to a gene. The CDR3 region has the DNA TGTGCCAGCAGTCTCCAGGGGGCTGGAGGCTACACCTTC. Encoded protein: CASSLQGAGGYTF.

The CDR3 sequence: CASSWGVPTDTQYF. DNA for the CDR3: TGTGCCAGCAGCTGGGGGGTTCCCACAGATACGCAGTATTTT. The chain uses TRBV5-6 and TRBJ2-3, with a weak D call TRBD2 (6 bases). CDR3 length: 14 amino acids. V lost 3 bases and J 2 bases, leaving 10 bases between the germline ends. Germline V gene lookup returns CDR1 SGHDT and CDR2 YYEEEE.

The chain couples TRBV5-1 to TRBJ2-5; tentatively, D is TRBD2 (5 bases). The length of the CDR3 is 17 residues. V shed 0 bases and J shed 4 bases, with 19 bases lying between them. Germline-derived CDR1 and CDR2 are SGHRS and YFSETQ. Written as DNA, the CDR3 is TGCGCCAGCAGCTTGGCCATAGGCCGGGGAAGGACAGAGACCCAGTACTTC. Residues: CASSLAIGRGRTETQYF.

The chain has TRBV7-8 and TRBJ1-1; 9 bases are shared with TRBD1. V lost 5 bases to trimming and J lost 1 base; unmatched junction nucleotides: 8. Germline V gene data show CDR1 as SGHVS and CDR2 as FQNEAQ. The CDR3 runs 16 residues. The CDR3 spells CASSRGQGLGNTEAFF. The DNA for the CDR3 is TGTGCCAGCAGCAGAGGACAGGGGTTGGGGAACACTGAAGCTTTCTTT.

The rearrangement links TRBV30 to TRBJ2-7, with D possibly being TRBD1 (7 bases). Trimming took off 0 bases at V and 0 bases at J, with 15 bases between the two ends. Germline V gene lookup returns CDR1 GTSNPN and CDR2 SVGIG (reference sequence). There are 16 residues in the CDR3. The CDR3 DNA reads TGTGCCTGGAGTGTGGGGGGCAGGGGGACCTCCTACGAGCAGTACTTC. This codes for CAWSVGGRGTSYEQYF.

A word on this clone: One junction end disagrees with the germline gene, perhaps due to a read error. As DNA, the CDR3 is TGTGCTAGCAGCCCACTAGCGGGGGGGCCACGAACGCAGTATTTT. Its protein product is CASSPLAGGPRTQYF. The J gene is TRBJ2-3, the V gene TRBV7-7; 13 bases line up with TRBD2. Germline lookup yields CDR1 SSHAT and CDR2 FNYEAQ (reference sequence). CDR3 length: 15 amino acids.

This clone showed up just once. This chain joins TRBV7-2 and TRBJ2-5, with 7 bases that match TRBD2. The germline V gene encodes CDR1 SGHTA and CDR2 FQGNSA. The V and J ends lost 4 bases and 5 bases, in that order; junction bases with no gene match: 10. This CDR3 has 15 residues. The chain's CDR3 is CASSSGASGGETQYF. DNA for the CDR3: TGTGCCAGCAGCTCCGGGGCTAGCGGAGGTGAGACCCAGTACTTC.

Notes on this clone: The junction departs from the called germline gene at one end, perhaps through a read error. The chain has TRBV15 and TRBJ1-2; 10 nucleotides align to TRBD1. This CDR3 contains 14 residues. Germline V gives CDR1 LNHNV, CDR2 YYDKDF (reference sequence). The CDR3: CATSRDRGSYGHTF. DNA of the CDR3: TGTGCCACCAGCCGGGACAGGGGTTCCTATGGCCACACCTTC.

This chain joins TRBV7-9 and TRBJ2-5, with D uncertain. The CDR3 covers 12 residues. V gave up 5 bases and J gave up 5 bases, with 9 bases separating them. Germline CDR1 reads SEHNR; CDR2 reads FQNEAQ (reference sequence). CDR3 DNA sequence: TGTGCCAGCAGCCCCCGTCCGGAGACCCAGTACTTC. This sequence encodes CASSPRPETQYF. Full variable domain (outside the CDR3, taken from reference TRBV7-9 and TRBJ2-5): DTGVSQNPRHKITKRGQNVTFRCDPISEHNRLYWYRQTLGQGPEFLTYFQNEAQLEKSRLLSDRFSAERPKGSFSTLEIQRTEQGDSAMYLCASSPRPETQYFGPGTRLLVL.

CDR3 sequence reads: CASSSTGNYEQYF. The CDR3 nucleotides are TGTGCCAGCAGCTCCACAGGGAACTACGAGCAGTACTTC. The rearrangement uses TRBV7-2 and TRBJ2-7, with D possibly being TRBD1 (6 bases). The CDR3 runs to 13 residues. Deletions cut 4 bases from V and 3 bases from J, with 10 bases between. Germline CDR1 and CDR2: SGHTA and FQGNSA.

V gene TRBV13 combines with J gene TRBJ1-1, with 7 bases matching TRBD1. Germline CDR1 reads PRHDT; CDR2 reads FYEKMQ (reference sequence). The ends lost 5 bases at V and 10 bases at J; junction bases unmatched: 10. This CDR3 region has 13 residues. Here the CDR3 reads CASSPRQGGGAFF. CDR3 nucleotides: TGTGCCAGCAGCCCCCGACAGGGTGGGGGAGCTTTCTTT.

V is TRBV7-9 and J is TRBJ2-1, with D perhaps matching TRBD2 (6 bases). Germline CDR1 reads SEHNR; CDR2 reads FQNEAQ (reference sequence). The CDR3 extends over 16 amino acids. V was trimmed by 5 bases and J by 0 bases, leaving 14 bases between them. CDR3 nucleotides: TGTGCCAGCAGCCCCCGGGAGAGCGGCTCCTACAATGAGCAGTTCTTC. Protein sequence: CASSPRESGSYNEQFF.

This sequence joins TRBV6-5 and TRBJ1-3; D ambiguous. V dropped 7 bases and J dropped 4 bases, with 14 bases sitting between them. Germline CDR1 MNHEY, CDR2 SVGAGI. The CDR3 loop spans 14 amino acids. DNA of the CDR3: TGTGCCAGCACCCGGTCAGGATCCGGAAACACCATATATTTT. Protein sequence: CASTRSGSGNTIYF.

The chain couples TRBV5-1 to TRBJ2-5, with a tentative D call TRBD1 (6 bases). Per the germline V gene, CDR1 is SGHRS and CDR2 is YFSETQ. Trimming removed 4 bases at V and 0 bases at J, with 10 bases between. CDR3 length equals 14 residues. CDR3 in amino acids: CASSDTGNQETQYF. CDR3 DNA sequence: TGCGCCAGCAGCGACACAGGGAACCAAGAGACCCAGTACTTC.

V gene TRBV5-4 combines with J gene TRBJ2-3; 13 nucleotides align to TRBD2. J was trimmed by 0 bases and V by 4 bases; bases with no gene match: 8. Germline values: CDR1 SGHNT, CDR2 YYREEE (reference sequence). CDR3 size: 18 residues. CDR3: CASSPGLAGDHSTDTQYF. The CDR3 DNA reads as TGTGCCAGCAGCCCAGGACTAGCGGGGGACCATAGCACAGATACGCAGTATTTT.

The chain uses TRBV18 and TRBJ1-5; maybe TRBD1 (5 bases). This CDR3 spans 15 amino acids. CDR1 is KGHSH, CDR2 LQKENI, per germline. With 3 bases removed from V and 7 bases from J, the gap between germline ends came to 16 bases. In nucleotides, the CDR3 is TGTGCCAGCTCACCTGGGTCCAGGGTAGTGCAGCCCCAGCATTTT. Translation gives CASSPGSRVVQPQHF.

V usage is TRBV5-8 and J usage is TRBJ1-1, with D possibly being TRBD1 (6 bases). V was trimmed by 1 base and J by 0 bases, leaving 13 bases between them. The CDR3 has 16 amino acids. Germline CDR1 and CDR2: SGHTS and YDEGEE. The CDR3 is CASSLWGPYMNTEAFF. The CDR3 nucleotides are TGTGCCAGCAGCTTGTGGGGGCCGTATATGAACACTGAAGCTTTCTTT.

Note on this clone: Its ends do not fully match the called genes, so a read error is possible. The gene calls are TRBV3-1 (or the pseudogene TRBV3-2) and TRBJ2-7; D unclear. The germline V gene has CDR1 LGHDT and CDR2 YNNKEL (reference sequence). The CDR3 extends over 11 amino acids. DNA for the CDR3: TGTGCCAGCGGCCACGCAGGCGAGCAGTACTTC. It translates to CASGHAGEQYF.